Included here is one T cell receptor beta chain sequence, with context. What it recognizes is unknown. Both 60 Vbeta primers and 13 Jbeta primers went into the PCR. Sequenced by immunoSEQ multiplex PCR; TCRdb stores in-frame clones only, minus some. The table lists roughly 130,000 clones, roughly 87% of them singletons. The CDR3 runs 13 residues. J was trimmed by 8 bases and V by 7 bases; bases with no gene match: 5. Germline V gene data show CDR1 as SEHNR and CDR2 as FQNEAQ (reference sequence). This record belongs to a study of cytomegalovirus exposure and HLA in healthy donors. Whole-study findings and limits: It has been reported that TCR beta sequences accurately predicted the HLA-A and HLA-B alleles of most subjects. Common viral pathogens (according to a later analysis) appeared linked to several of the most significant clusters. Overall, around 160 TCR beta chains were annotated as cytomegalovirus-associated.

This receptor was obtained from a woman between 35 and 50 years old in good health and CMV-seronegative. The chain couples TRBV7-9 to TRBJ1-4; 9 bases map to TRBD1. The sample was PBMCs. CDR3 loop: CASTGQGWEKLFF. The CDR3 DNA reads TGTGCCAGCACGGGACAGGGATGGGAAAAACTGTTTTTT.